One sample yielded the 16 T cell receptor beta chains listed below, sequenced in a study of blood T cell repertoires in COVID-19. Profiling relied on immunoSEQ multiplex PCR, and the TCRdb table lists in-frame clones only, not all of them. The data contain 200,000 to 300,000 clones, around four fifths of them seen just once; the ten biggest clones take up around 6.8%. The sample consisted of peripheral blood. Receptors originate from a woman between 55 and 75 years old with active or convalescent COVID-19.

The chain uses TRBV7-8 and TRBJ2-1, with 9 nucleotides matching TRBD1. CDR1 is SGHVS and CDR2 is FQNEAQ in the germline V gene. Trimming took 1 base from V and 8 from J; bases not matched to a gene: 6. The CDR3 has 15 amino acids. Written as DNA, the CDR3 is TGTGCCAGCAGCTTAGATGGGACAGGGTACGATGAGCAGTTCTTC. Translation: CASSLDGTGYDEQFF.

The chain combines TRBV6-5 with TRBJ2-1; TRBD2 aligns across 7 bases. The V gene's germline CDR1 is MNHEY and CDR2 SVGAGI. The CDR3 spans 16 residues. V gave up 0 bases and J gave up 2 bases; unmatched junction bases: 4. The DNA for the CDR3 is TGTGCCAGCAGTTACTCGCTAGCGGAGACCTACAATGAGCAGTTCTTC. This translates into CASSYSLAETYNEQFF.

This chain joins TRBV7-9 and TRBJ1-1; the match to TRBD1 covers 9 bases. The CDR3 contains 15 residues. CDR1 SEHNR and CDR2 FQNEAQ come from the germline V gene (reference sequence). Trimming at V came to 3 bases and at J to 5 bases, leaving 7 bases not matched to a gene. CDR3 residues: CASSFSGQGLTEAFF. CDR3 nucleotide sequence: TGTGCCAGCAGCTTTTCGGGACAGGGCCTTACTGAAGCTTTCTTT.

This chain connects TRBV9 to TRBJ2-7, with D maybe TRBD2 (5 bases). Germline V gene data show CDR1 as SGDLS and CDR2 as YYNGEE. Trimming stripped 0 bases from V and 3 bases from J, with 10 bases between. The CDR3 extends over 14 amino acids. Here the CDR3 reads CASSVGLADYEQYF. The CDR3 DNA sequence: TGTGCCAGCAGCGTAGGTCTAGCAGACTACGAGCAGTACTTC.

The CDR3 DNA sequence: TGTGCCAGCAGCAAAGAGAAGCTCCAAGAGACCCAGTACTTC. It encodes CASSKEKLQETQYF. The chain has TRBV21-1 and TRBJ2-5; TRBD2, the D gene given by the table, was not confirmed from the DNA. TRBV21-1 is a recognized pseudogene. CDR3 length equals 14 residues.

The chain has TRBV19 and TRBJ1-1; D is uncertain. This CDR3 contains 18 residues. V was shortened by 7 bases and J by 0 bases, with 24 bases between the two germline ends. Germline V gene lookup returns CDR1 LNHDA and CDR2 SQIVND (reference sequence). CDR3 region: CASTLQAARPPMNTEAFF. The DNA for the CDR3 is TGTGCCAGTACCTTACAAGCCGCTAGGCCCCCCATGAACACTGAAGCTTTCTTT.

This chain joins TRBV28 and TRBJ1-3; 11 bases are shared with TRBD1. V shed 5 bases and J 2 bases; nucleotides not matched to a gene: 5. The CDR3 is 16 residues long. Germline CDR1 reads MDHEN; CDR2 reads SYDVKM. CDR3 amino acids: CASSPGQGAPGNTIYF. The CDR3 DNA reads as TGTGCCAGCAGTCCCGGACAGGGGGCGCCTGGAAACACCATATATTTT.

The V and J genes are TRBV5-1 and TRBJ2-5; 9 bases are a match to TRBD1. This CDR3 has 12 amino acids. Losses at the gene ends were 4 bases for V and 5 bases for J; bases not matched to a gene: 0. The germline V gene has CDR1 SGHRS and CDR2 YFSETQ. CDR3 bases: TGCGCCAGCAGCGGGACAGGGGAGACCCAGTACTTC. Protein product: CASSGTGETQYF.

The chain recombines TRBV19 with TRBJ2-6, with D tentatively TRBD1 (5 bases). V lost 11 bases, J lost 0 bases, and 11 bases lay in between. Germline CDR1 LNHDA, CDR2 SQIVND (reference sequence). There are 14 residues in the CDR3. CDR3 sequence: CASCQGSGANVLTF. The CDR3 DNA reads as TGTGCCTCTTGCCAGGGCTCTGGGGCCAACGTCCTGACTTTC.

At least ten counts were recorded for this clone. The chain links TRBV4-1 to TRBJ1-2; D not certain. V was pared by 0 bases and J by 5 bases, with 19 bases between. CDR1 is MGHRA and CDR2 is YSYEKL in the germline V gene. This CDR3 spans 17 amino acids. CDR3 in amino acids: CASSQESWRVKGYGYTF. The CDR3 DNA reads TGCGCCAGCAGCCAAGAGTCGTGGCGGGTTAAGGGTTATGGCTACACCTTC.

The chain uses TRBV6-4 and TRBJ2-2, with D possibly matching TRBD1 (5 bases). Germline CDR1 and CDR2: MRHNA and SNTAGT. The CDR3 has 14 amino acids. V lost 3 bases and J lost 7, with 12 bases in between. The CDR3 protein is CASSELQGVGELFF. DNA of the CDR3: TGTGCCAGCAGTGAGCTCCAGGGTGTCGGGGAGCTGTTTTTT.

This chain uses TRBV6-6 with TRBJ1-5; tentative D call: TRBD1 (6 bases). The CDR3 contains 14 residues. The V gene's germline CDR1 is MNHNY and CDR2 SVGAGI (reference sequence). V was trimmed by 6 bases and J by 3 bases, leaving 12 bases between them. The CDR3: CASRNAGDNQPQHF. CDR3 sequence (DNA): TGTGCCAGCAGGAACGCAGGGGACAATCAGCCCCAGCATTTT.

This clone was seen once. The CDR3 DNA reads as TGTGCCAGCTGGGGACAGGGGGCTTTATTTAACTATGGCTACACCTTC. Amino acids: CASWGQGALFNYGYTF. The chain is built from TRBV3-1 (or the pseudogene TRBV3-2) and TRBJ1-2, with 12 bases that match TRBD1. The CDR3 consists of 16 residues. With V trimmed by 8 bases and J by 1 base, 8 bases remained unmatched. Germline V gives CDR1 LGHDT, CDR2 YNNKEL (reference sequence).

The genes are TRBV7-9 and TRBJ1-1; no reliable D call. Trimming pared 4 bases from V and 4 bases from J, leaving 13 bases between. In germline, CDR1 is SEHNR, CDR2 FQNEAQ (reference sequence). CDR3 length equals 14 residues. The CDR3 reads CASSSTLGSTEAFF. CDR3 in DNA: TGTGCCAGCAGCTCCACCCTCGGGTCCACTGAAGCTTTCTTT.

The CDR3 region is CASSFRENRGDGYTF. The CDR3 nucleotides read TGTGCCAGCAGCTTTCGTGAGAACAGGGGGGATGGCTACACCTTC. The V and J genes are TRBV7-9 and TRBJ1-2, with TRBD1 identical over 8 bases. V lost 3 bases and J lost 6; bases outside the gene matches: 9. The CDR3 has 15 residues. Per germline, CDR1 SEHNR and CDR2 FQNEAQ (reference sequence).

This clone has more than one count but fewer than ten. CDR3 coding DNA: TGTGCCAGCAGTCCCGCGGGGGGGCTCAATGAGCAGTTCTTC. This encodes CASSPAGGLNEQFF. The chain employs TRBV7-2 and TRBJ2-1, with 9 bases that match TRBD2. The J segment lost 6 bases and the V segment lost 6 bases, leaving 6 bases of the junction unmatched. Per germline, CDR1 SGHTA and CDR2 FQGNSA. The CDR3 runs 14 residues.